Here is one TCR beta chain with its context. Under the authors' procedure: Nucleated cell number was recorded as an estimate derived from reference gene primer amplification. Assay: immunoSEQ multiplex PCR; the TCRdb copy retains only in-frame clones and omits some. The DNA gave D and trimming, while V, J and clone size come from that table. Of around 99,000 clones in the sample, around 84% were seen once. This sample is part of a study of blood T cell repertoires in COVID-19. Study in general: T cells, B-cell-depleted T cells, or PBMCs supplied cDNA or gDNA.

Germline CDR1 and CDR2: MDHEN and SYDVKM. The CDR3 contains 14 residues. J lost 8 bases, V lost 2 bases, and 7 bases had no gene match. Sequencing was done on a sample of peripheral blood. This chain uses TRBV28 with TRBJ1-2; 8 nucleotides line up with TRBD1. This clonotype was sampled from a woman over 75 with active or convalescent COVID-19. The CDR3 DNA sequence: TGTGCCAGCAGTTTACGACAGGGGATGAGAGGCTACACCTTC. Protein product: CASSLRQGMRGYTF.